This T cell receptor beta chain was recovered during a study of beta chain features in type 1 diabetes. Findings and limits, study-wide: Type 1 diabetes patients had moderately but significantly shorter TCRB CDR3s in all four CD4+ subsets.

With 5 bases removed from V and 4 bases from J, the gap between germline ends came to 6 bases. The CDR3 is made up of 11 amino acids. In germline, CDR1 is SGHTA, CDR2 FQGNSA. Expressed TCRB transcripts were sequenced because the isolated RNA had all been reverse transcribed beforehand. Sequencing was performed with immunoSEQ multiplex PCR; in TCRdb, only in-frame clones are kept and a portion is missing. The repertoire holds about 650,000 clones, with under 15% as singletons. As for this clone: Its antigen remains unidentified. Other DNA sequences of this sample code for an identical CDR3.

The receptor comes from a young man with type 1 diabetes. The sequencing input was naive CD4+ T cells from blood. V usage is TRBV7-2 and J usage is TRBJ2-7; the D is unclear. Here the CDR3 reads CASSPAYEQYF. In DNA, the CDR3 is TGTGCCAGCAGCCCAGCGTACGAGCAGTACTTC.